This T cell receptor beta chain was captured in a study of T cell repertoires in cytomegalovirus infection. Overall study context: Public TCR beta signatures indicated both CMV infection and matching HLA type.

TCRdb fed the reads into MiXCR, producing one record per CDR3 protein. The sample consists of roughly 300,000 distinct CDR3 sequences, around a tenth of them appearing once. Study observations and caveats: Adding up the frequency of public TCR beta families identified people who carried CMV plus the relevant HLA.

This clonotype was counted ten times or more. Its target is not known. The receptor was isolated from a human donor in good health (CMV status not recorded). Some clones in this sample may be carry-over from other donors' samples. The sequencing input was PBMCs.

This CDR3 is CASSRTGTVYEQYF. As DNA, the CDR3 is TGTGCCAGCAGCCGTACCGGGACAGTCTACGAGCAGTACTTC. The chain employs TRBV7-2 and TRBJ2-7, with 7 bases aligning to TRBD1. V shed 5 bases, J shed 3 bases, and the junction held 7 bases outside the gene matches. The CDR3 has 14 residues. Germline values: CDR1 SGHTA, CDR2 FQGNSA. Full variable domain (remainder filled in from reference TRBV7-2 and TRBJ2-7): GAGVSQSPSNKVTEKGKDVELRCDPISGHTALYWYRQSLGQGLEFLIYFQGNSAPDKSGLPSDRFSAERTGGSVSTLTIQRTQQEDSAVYLCASSRTGTVYEQYFGPGTRLTVT.